What follows are 25 T cell receptor beta chains derived from one specimen sequenced in a study of T cells after yellow fever vaccination. TCRdb recomputed calls from the 5' RACE reads with MiXCR, one row per CDR3 protein. Among about 550,000 distinct CDR3 sequences listed, 15% to 20% were seen once. The source material was PBMCs, sampled 15 days after the yellow fever booster vaccination. The source of these receptors is a man aged 25-45 years who received the YFV17D yellow fever vaccine.

CDR3: CATSESYTGELFF. The CDR3 DNA reads TGTGCCACCAGTGAATCGTACACCGGGGAGCTGTTTTTT. The V gene is TRBV24-1, the J gene TRBJ2-2; D not certain. V gave up 4 bases and J gave up 3 bases, with 5 bases separating them. This CDR3 is built from 13 residues. The germline V gene has CDR1 KGHDR and CDR2 SFDVKD.

The chain employs TRBV20-1 and TRBJ2-7; D might be TRBD2 (5 bases). CDR1 is DFQATT, CDR2 SNEGSKA, per germline (reference sequence). Trimming took 2 bases from V and 0 from J, leaving 11 bases between them. This CDR3 contains 14 residues. CDR3 DNA sequence: TGCAGTGCTAGAACCAGGACTGACTCCTACGAGCAGTACTTC. It is translated as CSARTRTDSYEQYF.

This clonotype turned up a few times. The chain is built from TRBV7-2 and TRBJ1-5; D gene uncertain. This CDR3 is 12 amino acids long. Germline assignment: CDR1 SGHTA and CDR2 FQGNSA. V was clipped by 1 base and J by 9 bases, with 7 bases between them. The CDR3 loop is CASSLERGPQHF. CDR3 sequence (DNA): TGTGCCAGCAGCTTAGAACGGGGGCCCCAGCATTTT.

This clonotype was seen only a few times. This chain connects TRBV10-2 to TRBJ2-3, with a possible D match to TRBD2 (6 bases). CDR3 length: 12 amino acids. The V end lost 10 bases, the J end lost 6 bases, and 14 bases lay between the germline ends. Germline V gene sequence: CDR1 WSHSY, CDR2 SAAADI. The CDR3 DNA reads TGCGCCACCTCCCTTCGGGGGGATACGCAGTATTTT. Translated: CATSLRGDTQYF.

The gene calls are TRBV29-1 and TRBJ2-2, with no clear D. V was trimmed by 2 bases and J by 4 bases, leaving 8 bases between them. From germline, CDR1 is SQVTM and CDR2 ANQGSEA. The CDR3 covers 13 residues. The CDR3 region has the DNA TGCAGCGTTGAAAGCAGGAGCACCGGGGAGCTGTTTTTT. Translation: CSVESRSTGELFF.

This clonotype was counted only a few times. The chain recombines TRBV30 with TRBJ2-1; TRBD2 might be the D (5 bases). Germline loops: CDR1 GTSNPN, CDR2 SVGIG (reference sequence). This CDR3 has 13 amino acids. V was pared by 0 bases and J by 4 bases, with 7 bases between. CDR3: CAWSVSGYNEQFF. The DNA of the CDR3 is TGTGCCTGGAGTGTAAGCGGATACAATGAGCAGTTCTTC.

This clonotype was recorded a few times. This chain uses TRBV5-1 with TRBJ2-7; TRBD1 matches 9 bases. The CDR3 covers 15 residues. V trimming: 3 bases; J trimming: 5 bases; junction bases outside the gene matches: 9. Germline V gene data show CDR1 as SGHRS and CDR2 as YFSETQ. CDR3 nucleotide sequence: TGCGCCAGCAGCTGGGGACAGGGTCGGAGGGACGAGCAGTACTTC. The encoded protein is CASSWGQGRRDEQYF.

J is TRBJ2-7 and V is TRBV12-3 or TRBV12-4; 8 bases line up with TRBD2. The CDR3 consists of 14 residues. Unmatched junction bases numbered 11, after V lost 7 bases and J lost 6 bases. The CDR3 region is CASTATSGGAEQYF. The CDR3 coding sequence is TGTGCCAGCACCGCTACTAGCGGCGGGGCCGAGCAGTACTTC.

The chain joins TRBV7-9 to TRBJ2-1, with TRBD1 matching over 7 bases. With V trimmed by 1 base and J by 9 bases, 15 bases remained unmatched. There are 17 residues in the CDR3. The germline CDR1 and CDR2 sequences are SEHNR and FQNEAQ (reference sequence). CDR3 region: CASSLVGGGLTGPEQFF. The DNA for the CDR3 is TGTGCCAGCAGCTTAGTAGGGGGCGGACTTACAGGTCCTGAGCAGTTCTTC.

The rearrangement uses TRBV7-8 and TRBJ2-1, with TRBD2 matching over 8 bases. The germline gives CDR1 SGHVS, CDR2 FQNEAQ. The CDR3 extends over 15 amino acids. V gave up 4 bases and J gave up 4 bases; unmatched junction bases: 6. CDR3 residues: CASSSTSGVYNEQFF. CDR3 DNA sequence: TGTGCCAGCAGCTCAACTAGCGGAGTGTACAATGAGCAGTTCTTC.

This clonotype was counted a few times. V and J are TRBV12-3 or TRBV12-4 and TRBJ2-7, with D possibly being TRBD2 (5 bases). The length of the CDR3 is 14 residues. The V gene lost 6 bases and the J gene lost 5 bases, with 17 bases spanning the gap. Written as DNA, the CDR3 is TGTGCCAGCAGCCATCTCGGGGAGAGGAACGAGCAGTACTTC. This gives the protein CASSHLGERNEQYF.

V and J are TRBV20-1 and TRBJ2-7; D call uncertain. CDR1 is DFQATT, CDR2 SNEGSKA, per germline (reference sequence). Trimming removed 5 bases at V and 2 bases at J, with 16 bases between. The CDR3 has 14 amino acids. The CDR3 spells CSALTMDRAYEQYF. CDR3 bases: TGCAGTGCTTTAACAATGGACCGGGCCTACGAGCAGTACTTC.

V gene TRBV20-1 combines with J gene TRBJ1-6; possibly TRBD1 for D (6 bases). This CDR3 comprises 14 residues. Trimming pared 3 bases from V and 7 bases from J, leaving 13 bases between. CDR1 is DFQATT, CDR2 SNEGSKA, per germline (reference sequence). CDR3 residues: CSASATRGNSPLHF. Written as DNA, the CDR3 is TGCAGTGCTAGTGCCACCAGGGGAAATTCACCCCTCCACTTT.

This chain links TRBV7-9 with TRBJ1-1; D is unresolved. Between the trimmed V and J ends, which lost 2 bases and 6 bases, there was a span of 16 bases. Germline V CDR1 and CDR2: SEHNR, FQNEAQ (reference sequence). The CDR3 has 15 amino acids. The CDR3 region is CASSLRVGELSEAFF. CDR3 nucleotides: TGTGCCAGCAGCTTAAGGGTTGGGGAGCTCTCTGAAGCTTTCTTT.

V is TRBV5-4 and J is TRBJ1-4; D uncertain. This CDR3 spans 15 amino acids. Germline V lookup: CDR1 SGHNT, CDR2 YYREEE (reference sequence). Trimming left V 2 bases short and J 0 bases short, with 8 bases between. The CDR3 DNA is TGTGCCAGCAGCTTCTCGGGAGCAACTAATGAAAAACTGTTTTTT. The encoded protein is CASSFSGATNEKLFF.

The J gene is TRBJ2-4, the V gene TRBV20-1; the D gene could be TRBD1 or TRBD2 (7 bases each). The ends were cut back, 5 bases at V and 0 bases at J, with 11 bases in the middle. The CDR3 totals 14 residues. Per germline, CDR1 DFQATT and CDR2 SNEGSKA (reference sequence). CDR3 nucleotides: TGCAGTGCTCCAGGGGGGGGAGCCAAAAACATTCAGTACTTC. Encoded protein: CSAPGGGAKNIQYF.

The chain employs TRBV20-1 and TRBJ2-6; possible D gene TRBD2, 6 bases. CDR1 DFQATT and CDR2 SNEGSKA come from the germline V gene (reference sequence). V was shortened by 0 bases and J by 0 bases, with 9 bases between the two germline ends. CDR3 length: 16 residues. CDR3 in DNA: TGCAGTGCTAGAGATGGAGGGACCTCTGGGGCCAACGTCCTGACTTTC. The encoded protein is CSARDGGTSGANVLTF.

The gene calls are TRBV29-1 and TRBJ1-4; unclear D gene. Germline CDR1 is SQVTM and CDR2 is ANQGSEA. The CDR3 extends over 13 amino acids. V shed 8 bases and J shed 6 bases, with 16 bases lying between them. DNA of the CDR3: TGCAGCTTCCTCGGCCTAGGTGATGAAAAACTGTTTTTT. Its translation: CSFLGLGDEKLFF.

The chain uses TRBV20-1 and TRBJ1-2; tentatively, D is TRBD1 (5 bases). The V gene lost 0 bases and the J gene lost 4 bases, with 9 bases spanning the gap. The CDR3 is 13 amino acids. Germline loops: CDR1 DFQATT, CDR2 SNEGSKA (reference sequence). The CDR3 region has the DNA TGCAGTGCTAGAGATGACAGTACCTATGGCTACACCTTC. Translated: CSARDDSTYGYTF.

Here the CDR3 reads CASSLRQGLTYNEQFF. CDR3 sequence (DNA): TGTGCCAGCAGCTTACGGCAGGGCTTAACCTACAATGAGCAGTTCTTC. V is TRBV7-2 and J is TRBJ2-1; D might be TRBD1 (5 bases). Germline V CDR1 and CDR2: SGHTA, FQGNSA. Trimming removed 2 bases at V and 2 bases at J, with 13 bases between. The CDR3 length is 16 residues.

This clonotype was recorded a few times. This chain links TRBV5-5 with TRBJ1-6, with D hard to call. The germline V gene has CDR1 SGHKS and CDR2 YYEKEE (reference sequence). The CDR3 totals 12 residues. Trimming left V 5 bases short and J 3 bases short, with 3 bases between. The CDR3 sequence is CASRGYNSPLHF. The CDR3, as DNA: TGTGCCAGCAGGGGCTATAATTCACCCCTCCACTTT.

This chain joins TRBV11-2 and TRBJ2-7; TRBD2 aligns across 7 bases. The junction had 15 bases not matched to a gene; V was cut back by 7 bases and J by 3 bases. The CDR3 runs 16 residues. In germline, CDR1 is SGHAT, CDR2 FQNNGV. In DNA, the CDR3 is TGTGCCAGCACTCTACACGGGGGGAAGCGGGACTACGAGCAGTACTTC. As protein: CASTLHGGKRDYEQYF.

The genes are TRBV28 and TRBJ2-3, with a weak D call TRBD2 (5 bases). Germline CDR1 MDHEN, CDR2 SYDVKM. V lost 8 bases and J 0 bases, leaving 12 bases between the germline ends. The CDR3 is made up of 14 amino acids. CDR3 in DNA: TGTGCCAGCTCGGAGGCGCCGAGCACAGATACGCAGTATTTT. Amino acids: CASSEAPSTDTQYF.

The chain recombines TRBV12-3 or TRBV12-4 with TRBJ2-7; no clear D gene. The CDR3 loop spans 14 amino acids. V was trimmed by 5 bases and J by 2 bases, leaving 13 bases between them. The CDR3 is CASSPSTAPYEQYF. CDR3 in DNA: TGTGCCAGCAGTCCCTCGACGGCACCCTACGAGCAGTACTTC.

This clonotype turned up a few times. Here the CDR3 DNA reads TGTGCCAGCAGCTTTTTCGGCTCCGGGGAGCTGTTTTTT. Translation gives CASSFFGSGELFF. The chain joins TRBV12-3 or TRBV12-4 to TRBJ2-2; D unresolved. The CDR3 totals 13 residues. V was clipped by 6 bases and J by 6 bases, with 11 bases between them.